The sequence of this TCR beta chain was determined in a study of immune evolution from preneoplasia to lung adenocarcinoma. Overall study: HLA loss of heterozygosity: about 7% AIS, less than 18% MIA, about 31% ADC, none AAH.

This CDR3 has 13 residues. The germline CDR1 and CDR2 sequences are SEHNR and FQNEAQ (reference sequence). Trimming shortened V by 3 bases and J by 0 bases, and 6 bases separated the two germline ends. Study outcomes and limitations: Clonality was highest in normal lung, lower in later-stage lesions apparently. Normal lung had the highest top T cell clone frequencies.

Note on this clone: Its matching antigen is unknown.

Generated by immunoSEQ multiplex PCR, the TCRdb table keeps only in-frame clones and is missing some. The sample carries 1,800 or so clones, over 75% recorded once. This clonotype was sampled from a person in their fifties or sixties with lung adenocarcinoma. Sequencing was done on a sample of FFPE invasive lung adenocarcinoma tissue. The chain links TRBV7-9 to TRBJ2-7; no clear D gene. CDR3 nucleotides: TGTGCCAGCAGCTTTGCTAACTCCTACGAGCAGTACTTC. As protein: CASSFANSYEQYF. Full variable domain (remainder filled in from reference TRBV7-9 and TRBJ2-7): DTGVSQNPRHKITKRGQNVTFRCDPISEHNRLYWYRQTLGQGPEFLTYFQNEAQLEKSRLLSDRFSAERPKGSFSTLEIQRTEQGDSAMYLCASSFANSYEQYFGPGTRLTVT.